Presented here are 21 T cell receptor beta chains from one specimen sequenced in a study of T cell responses to AZD1222 COVID-19 vaccine. The repertoire was sequenced with immunoSEQ multiplex PCR; TCRdb's copy has only in-frame clones and lacks some. The table includes approximately 82,000 clones, around nine tenths detected once. This material consisted of peripheral blood, taken 28 days after the second AZD1222 dose. These receptors all come from an adult who received the AZD1222 COVID-19 vaccine.

This chain joins TRBV28 and TRBJ1-1; no reliable D call. V dropped 3 bases and J dropped 0 bases, with 5 bases sitting between them. Germline V gene sequence: CDR1 MDHEN, CDR2 SYDVKM. The CDR3 is 13 residues long. CDR3 protein: CASSFNLNTEAFF. The CDR3 DNA follows: TGTGCCAGCAGTTTCAATCTGAACACTGAAGCTTTCTTT.

The genes are TRBV14 and TRBJ2-7; TRBD1 aligns across 8 bases. Unmatched junction bases numbered 6, after V lost 0 bases and J lost 2 bases. The V gene's germline CDR1 is SGHDN and CDR2 FVKESK. The CDR3 covers 16 residues. The CDR3 loop reads CASSQDTWTGTYEQYF. The CDR3 region has the DNA TGTGCCAGCAGCCAAGACACGTGGACAGGGACCTACGAGCAGTACTTC.

This clone was picked up a small number of times. V is TRBV9 and J is TRBJ2-3; 9 bases map to TRBD1. The germline CDR1 and CDR2 sequences are SGDLS and YYNGEE. This CDR3 comprises 18 residues. The trim removed 3 bases at V and 3 bases at J, leaving 14 bases unmatched. Here the CDR3 reads CASSEASSTGGQTDTQYF. The CDR3 DNA follows: TGTGCCAGCAGCGAGGCCTCTTCTACAGGGGGCCAGACAGATACGCAGTATTTT.

On this clone itself: At the DNA level, this CDR3 is encoded by other sequences in the same sample as well. The chain joins TRBV10-3 to TRBJ1-3; D is uncertain. Germline lookup yields CDR1 ENHRY and CDR2 SYGVKD. With 3 bases removed from V and 0 bases from J, the gap between germline ends came to 3 bases. The CDR3 loop spans 13 amino acids. The chain's CDR3 is CAISDASGNTIYF. CDR3 in DNA: TGTGCCATCAGTGACGCCTCTGGAAACACCATATATTTT.

The genes are TRBV28 and TRBJ1-5, with TRBD1 matching 10 bases. Unmatched junction bases numbered 10, after V lost 8 bases and J lost 6 bases. The length of the CDR3 is 15 residues. Looked up from germline, CDR1 is MDHEN and CDR2 is SYDVKM. CDR3 DNA: TGTGCCAGCGGCACAAGGACAGGGGGGGGTCAGCCCCAGCATTTT. This encodes CASGTRTGGGQPQHF.

The chain couples TRBV12-3 or TRBV12-4 to TRBJ2-7; D call uncertain. Trimming removed 6 bases at V and 3 bases at J, with 9 bases between. The CDR3 consists of 12 residues. In DNA, the CDR3 is TGTGCCAGCAGCCTCTACAGCTACGAGCAGTACTTC. It encodes CASSLYSYEQYF.

This chain connects TRBV4-2 to TRBJ2-3, with 8 nucleotides matching TRBD2. From germline, CDR1 is LGHNA and CDR2 YNFKEQ. The V segment lost 1 base and the J segment 2 bases; nucleotides outside the gene matches: 5. The CDR3 is 16 amino acids. For the CDR3, the DNA is TGTGCCAGCAGCCAAGGGGTCGGGGGGGACACAGATACGCAGTATTTT. The encoded protein is CASSQGVGGDTDTQYF.

The chain links TRBV5-1 to TRBJ1-2, with TRBD1 identical over 7 bases. Germline V gene data show CDR1 as SGHRS and CDR2 as YFSETQ. This CDR3 is 13 amino acids long. The V segment lost 3 bases and the J segment 3 bases; nucleotides outside the gene matches: 2. CDR3 sequence: CASSSGTDYGYTF. CDR3 sequence (DNA): TGCGCCAGCAGCTCTGGGACAGACTATGGCTACACCTTC.

The chain links TRBV7-2 to TRBJ2-2; TRBD1 matches 7 bases. The V gene's germline CDR1 is SGHTA and CDR2 FQGNSA. With 4 bases clipped from V and 1 base from J, the junction kept 6 bases outside the gene matches. The CDR3 has 16 amino acids. The DNA of the CDR3 is TGTGCCAGCAGCTCCCTAGGGGACAGGAACACCGGGGAGCTGTTTTTT. It specifies CASSSLGDRNTGELFF.

V and J are TRBV28 and TRBJ1-4; TRBD1 agrees at 7 bases. Germline values: CDR1 MDHEN, CDR2 SYDVKM. Trimming removed 7 bases from V and 5 bases from J; junction bases left unmatched: 1. The CDR3 has 12 residues. CDR3 nucleotides: TGTGCCAGCACGGACAGGAATGAAAAACTGTTTTTT. Translated, it gives CASTDRNEKLFF.

The rearrangement uses TRBV19 and TRBJ1-2, with D possibly matching TRBD1 (6 bases). The germline V gene has CDR1 LNHDA and CDR2 SQIVND (reference sequence). Trimming cost V 1 base and J 4 bases, with 13 bases left between them. The CDR3 extends over 15 amino acids. CDR3 nucleotides: TGTGCCAGTAGTATAGGGATTGGACAGTTCTATGGCTACACCTTC. This gives the protein CASSIGIGQFYGYTF.

This rearrangement joins TRBV6-2 or TRBV6-3 to TRBJ1-2; the match to TRBD1 covers 7 bases. Trimming cost V 5 bases and J 8 bases; bases outside gene matches: 8. This CDR3 comprises 13 residues. The germline gives CDR1 MNHEY, CDR2 SVGEGT. CDR3: CASSHRTGEGYTF. The CDR3 DNA reads as TGTGCCAGCAGTCACCGGACAGGAGAGGGCTACACCTTC.

V usage is TRBV2 and J usage is TRBJ1-4; 7 bases fit TRBD1. V lost 8 bases, J lost 3 bases, and 6 bases stayed unmatched. The CDR3 has 14 residues. CDR1 is SNHLY and CDR2 is FYNNEI in the germline V gene. CDR3 in DNA: TGTGCCAGCGGGGGGGACAGATCTAATGAAAAACTGTTTTTT. Encoded protein: CASGGDRSNEKLFF. Supplemented by reference TRBV2 and TRBJ1-4, the full variable domain reads EPEVTQTPSHQVTQMGQEVILRCVPISNHLYFYWYRQILGQKVEFLVSFYNNEISEKSEIFDDQFSVERPDGSNFTLKIRSTKLEDSAMYFCASGGDRSNEKLFFGSGTQLSVL.

The chain couples TRBV9 to TRBJ2-1; D is unclear. V was pared by 0 bases and J by 0 bases, with 19 bases between. CDR1 and CDR2 from the germline V gene are SGDLS and YYNGEE. CDR3 size: 19 residues. CDR3 sequence reads: CASSVEATYELSSYNEQFF. The CDR3 DNA is TGTGCCAGCAGCGTAGAGGCCACATATGAGTTGAGCTCCTACAATGAGCAGTTCTTC.

This rearrangement joins TRBV7-2 to TRBJ1-5, with TRBD1 matching over 8 bases. Germline loops: CDR1 SGHTA, CDR2 FQGNSA. The CDR3 totals 17 residues. J was trimmed by 6 bases and V by 1 base; bases with no gene match: 11. In DNA form, the CDR3 reads TGTGCCAGCAGCTTAGAGGCCCCTGACAGGGGCATTCAGCCCCAGCATTTT. Amino acid sequence: CASSLEAPDRGIQPQHF.

The J gene is TRBJ1-3, the V gene TRBV3-1 (or the pseudogene TRBV3-2); D unresolved. The CDR3 totals 17 residues. Germline loops: CDR1 LGHDT, CDR2 YNNKEL (reference sequence). V was trimmed by 1 base and J by 0 bases, leaving 13 bases between them. CDR3 amino acids: CASSQGFQDPSGNTIYF. DNA for the CDR3: TGTGCCAGCAGCCAAGGGTTCCAGGACCCCTCTGGAAACACCATATATTTT.

The V and J genes are TRBV2 and TRBJ2-1; D call uncertain. The CDR3 totals 12 residues. The germline V gene has CDR1 SNHLY and CDR2 FYNNEI. The V and J ends lost 6 bases and 7 bases respectively, with 10 bases between them. Written as DNA, the CDR3 is TGTGCCAGCAGGGACCCCGGGAATGAGCAGTTCTTC. Translation: CASRDPGNEQFF.

Only a few counts were recorded for this clone. The chain links TRBV7-8 to TRBJ1-6; D is possibly TRBD1 (5 bases). Germline-derived CDR1 and CDR2 are SGHVS and FQNEAQ. The CDR3 has 13 residues. V was pared by 5 bases and J by 8 bases, with 10 bases between. The CDR3 coding sequence is TGTGCCAGCAGCCAGAGGGACTATTCACCCCTCCACTTT. Its translation is CASSQRDYSPLHF.

The chain uses TRBV11-3 and TRBJ1-1, with D possibly matching TRBD1 (5 bases). V was pared by 6 bases and J by 0 bases, with 14 bases between. The germline gives CDR1 SGHNT, CDR2 YENEEA. CDR3 length: 15 residues. CDR3 sequence (DNA): TGTGCCAGCAGGCGGGGGGGACCCTTGAACACTGAAGCTTTCTTT. The encoded protein is CASRRGGPLNTEAFF.

The V call is TRBV29-1, the J call TRBJ2-4; D possibly uses TRBD1 or TRBD2 (6 bases each). This CDR3 has 19 residues. Germline-derived CDR1 and CDR2 are SQVTM and ANQGSEA. Trimming cost V 0 bases and J 7 bases, with 28 bases left between them. In nucleotides, the CDR3 is TGCAGCGTTGAAGAAATGGGGGTCAGGGGAGGCCTGGGCGGTAACATTCAGTACTTC. Translating it yields CSVEEMGVRGGLGGNIQYF.

V is TRBV5-5 and J is TRBJ1-1; 9 bases align to TRBD1. The V and J ends lost 3 bases and 4 bases, in that order; junction bases with no gene match: 4. This CDR3 is 14 amino acids long. Germline V gene data show CDR1 as SGHKS and CDR2 as YYEKEE (reference sequence). Here the CDR3 DNA reads TGTGCCAGCAGCTGGACAGGGGCGACCACTGAAGCTTTCTTT. Its protein is CASSWTGATTEAFF.